One and the same sample provided the 11 T cell receptor beta chains below, sequenced in a study of cytomegalovirus exposure and HLA in healthy donors. The primer mix had 60 Vbeta and 13 Jbeta primers. Clones were read by immunoSEQ multiplex PCR, and TCRdb kept only the in-frame ones, dropping some. The sample has about 93,000 clones, approximately 72% seen once; the top ten hold about 3%. Sequencing was carried out using PBMCs. These receptors were collected from a woman in her forties in good health and CMV-seronegative.

The chain carries TRBV30 and TRBJ1-2; D might be TRBD1 (5 bases). The CDR3 consists of 12 residues. Trimming cost V 2 bases and J 4 bases, with 8 bases left between them. CDR1 is GTSNPN, CDR2 SVGIG, per germline (reference sequence). For the CDR3, the DNA is TGTGCCTGGAGTAACAGGTTCTATGGCTACACCTTC. This encodes CAWSNRFYGYTF.

Regarding this clone: A junction end diverges from the germline sequence, so it may reflect a read error. This chain connects TRBV5-5 to TRBJ2-1; 9 bases agree with TRBD2. CDR1 SGHKS and CDR2 YYEKEE come from the germline V gene (reference sequence). The CDR3 extends over 13 amino acids. Here the CDR3 DNA reads TGTGCCAGCAGCTTGGATAGCGGGAGTTTATCGATCTTC. This gives the protein CASSLDSGSLSIF. Variable domain in full (rest from reference TRBV5-5 and TRBJ2-1): DAGVTQSPTHLIKTRGQQVTLRCSPISGHKSVSWYQQVLGQGPQFIFQYYEKEERGRGNFPDRFSARQFPNYSSELNVNALLLGDSALYLCASSLDSGSLSIFGPGTRLTVL.

The V call is TRBV9, the J call TRBJ1-1, with 8 bases identical to TRBD1. Trimming removed 3 bases from V and 8 bases from J; junction bases left unmatched: 3. Germline V gives CDR1 SGDLS, CDR2 YYNGEE. The CDR3 spans 12 residues. The DNA for the CDR3 is TGTGCCAGCAGCGCCAACAGGGGGGAAGCTTTCTTT. Its protein product is CASSANRGEAFF.

V gene TRBV10-3 combines with J gene TRBJ2-5, with D possibly TRBD2 on 5 matching bases. The CDR3 is made up of 13 amino acids. Trimming removed 6 bases from V and 1 base from J, with 9 bases in between. The germline V gene has CDR1 ENHRY and CDR2 SYGVKD. As DNA, the CDR3 is TGTGCCATCAGCGGAGGCAGCCAAGAGACCCAGTACTTC. Protein: CAISGGSQETQYF.

This clone appeared a single time. As DNA, the CDR3 is TGTGCCAGCAGTTACTCGGGCGGGAGCTACAATGAGCAGTTCTTC. It is translated as CASSYSGGSYNEQFF. The gene calls are TRBV6-5 and TRBJ2-1; 7 nucleotides match TRBD2. The CDR3 runs 15 residues. Trimming at V came to 0 bases and at J to 3 bases, leaving 2 bases not matched to a gene. CDR1 is MNHEY and CDR2 is SVGAGI in the germline V gene.

V is TRBV29-1 and J is TRBJ2-1, with a weak D call TRBD2 (5 bases). This CDR3 contains 11 residues. Trimming stripped 8 bases from V and 8 bases from J, with 13 bases between. The germline CDR1 and CDR2 sequences are SQVTM and ANQGSEA. The CDR3 reads CSSGNLHEQFF. The DNA for the CDR3 is TGCAGCTCCGGGAACCTCCATGAGCAGTTCTTC.

This clone has just a few counts. The J gene is TRBJ1-4, the V gene TRBV5-6; TRBD1 is a possible D gene (5 bases). CDR3 length: 14 residues. CDR1 SGHDT and CDR2 YYEEEE come from the germline V gene. The ends were cut back, 0 bases at V and 5 bases at J, with 8 bases in the middle. CDR3 in DNA: TGTGCCAGCAGCTTGGTCAGGGCAAATGAAAAACTGTTTTTT. Amino acids: CASSLVRANEKLFF.

The CDR3 coding sequence is TGTGCCAGCAGCTTACGGGCGGGATGGGGCACTGAAGCTTTCTTT. Its protein is CASSLRAGWGTEAFF. This chain uses TRBV7-2 with TRBJ1-1; D is undetermined. The CDR3 is made up of 15 amino acids. From germline, CDR1 is SGHTA and CDR2 FQGNSA. V was trimmed by 2 bases and J by 4 bases, leaving 14 bases between them.

This clone has a handful of counts. DNA of the CDR3: TGTGCCAGCAGTGTCCCTCCCCTGGCTGAAAAACTGTTTTTT. This gives the protein CASSVPPLAEKLFF. The gene calls are TRBV6-1 and TRBJ1-4, with D hard to call. Germline-derived CDR1 and CDR2 are MNHNS and SASEGT. With 4 bases removed from V and 7 bases from J, the gap between germline ends came to 13 bases. This CDR3 is 14 amino acids long.

For this clone: The same CDR3 can be traced to other DNA sequences in this sample. The rearrangement uses TRBV5-1 and TRBJ1-3; 7 bases are shared with TRBD1. The CDR3 length is 14 residues. V lost 2 bases to trimming and J lost 4 bases; unmatched junction nucleotides: 3. Germline assignment: CDR1 SGHRS and CDR2 YFSETQ. CDR3 sequence reads: CASSLGQAGNTIYF. Here the CDR3 DNA reads TGCGCCAGCAGCTTAGGACAGGCCGGAAACACCATATATTTT.

The gene calls are TRBV5-1 and TRBJ2-5; 7 nucleotides line up with TRBD2. The CDR3 is 14 amino acids. Germline values: CDR1 SGHRS, CDR2 YFSETQ. V was clipped by 0 bases and J by 5 bases; unmatched bases: 4. This CDR3 reads CASSLVDGRETQYF. CDR3 DNA: TGCGCCAGCAGCTTGGTAGACGGGAGGGAGACCCAGTACTTC.